This T cell receptor (beta chain) is from a study of CD8 T cells in ankylosing spondylitis. V shed 4 bases and J shed 5 bases, with 13 bases lying between them. Germline V gene sequence: CDR1 SGHRS, CDR2 YFSETQ. CDR3 length: 14 residues. In this sample, this clonotype turned up many times. Each CDR3 protein is one row after TCRdb ran MiXCR on the 5' RACE reads. The repertoire has approximately 42,000 distinct CDR3 sequences, 11% of them found once; the top ten carry around 1.5%. The sequencing sample was made of blood, either unsorted or a sorted T cell fraction (not recorded which). The sequence was collected from a male donor with ankylosing spondylitis or in good health (not recorded which). V usage is TRBV5-1 and J usage is TRBJ1-5; the D is unclear. Here the CDR3 DNA reads TGCGCCAGCAGCCCTGACCGAGTCGATCAGCCCCAGCATTTT. The encoded protein is CASSPDRVDQPQHF.